These T cell receptor beta chains were read from a single sample in a study of cytomegalovirus exposure and HLA in healthy donors. TCRdb's copy holds only in-frame clones and misses some; the assay was immunoSEQ multiplex PCR. The sample yields about 130,000 clones, around 74% seen once. The sequenced material came from PBMCs. Receptors originate from a man under 40 in good health and CMV-seronegative. The CDR3 runs from the conserved cysteine through the conserved F or W.

v_call cdr3_length cdr3_aa
TRBV6-5 15 CASSRQARTNSPLHF
TRBV20-1 11 CSARDFYGYTF
TRBV6-5 15 CASMFGGGRNYGYTF
TRBV30 11 CAWRNSYEQYF
TRBV29-1 18 CSVLPFVQGAVSGNEQFF
TRBV29-1 16 CSVEDLRREGLNEQFF
TRBV7-3 15 CASSPRGGKLNEQFF
TRBV6-6 15 CASSLGLAGNYEQYF
TRBV15 17 CATSSPGGPYMNTEAFF
TRBV5-1 17 CASSSSGTSAVVDTQYF
TRBV23-1 14 CASSRDRRYQPQHF
TRBV30 13 CAWSVLAAGGYTF
TRBV19 14 CASRRDSSYTEAFF
TRBV29-1 12 CSVRAGFREQYF
TRBV4-2 18 CASSQEGRPSGRLETQYF
TRBV4-2 16 CASSHNSGRAIDTQYF
TRBV4-2 17 CASSQGELAGSYNEQFF
TRBV30 13 CAVAGGFTDTQYF